The 25 T cell receptor beta chains listed next were all sequenced from one sample in a study of CD8+CD57+ T cells in acquired aplastic anemia. Profiling of TCR beta VDJ combinations and CDR3 sequences used genomic DNA as template. TCRdb processed the reads anew with MiXCR; each CDR3 protein has one entry. The sample holds some 410,000 distinct CDR3 sequences, around 72% seen once. Sequencing used sorted CD4+, CD8+, or CD8+CD57+ T cells (not recorded which) from PBMCs. The receptor source for this set is a human donor in good health, serving as a control.

This clonotype was detected only a few times. The chain has TRBV18 and TRBJ2-3; a weak D match, TRBD1 (6 bases). The V end was cut by 3 bases, the J end by 0 bases, with 10 bases between. Per germline, CDR1 KGHSH and CDR2 LQKENI. The CDR3 consists of 15 residues. CDR3 loop: CASSPLTGSTDTQYF. The CDR3 DNA is TGTGCCAGCTCACCCCTGACAGGTAGCACAGATACGCAGTATTTT.

This clonotype was observed at least ten times. The chain has TRBV20-1 and TRBJ1-1; the D is unclear. Germline V gene sequence: CDR1 DFQATT, CDR2 SNEGSKA (reference sequence). V was shortened by 6 bases and J by 4 bases, with 15 bases between the two germline ends. CDR3 size: 13 residues. The CDR3 DNA reads as TGCAGTGCCAGGCCCGCTGGTAGCACTGAAGCTTTCTTT. This encodes CSARPAGSTEAFF.

The CDR3 loop reads CASSQNRDTGYTF. The DNA of the CDR3 is TGTGCCAGCAGTCAGAACCGGGACACTGGCTACACCTTC. The chain uses TRBV11-2 and TRBJ1-2, with D tentatively TRBD1 (6 bases). The germline CDR1 and CDR2 sequences are SGHAT and FQNNGV. The CDR3 runs to 13 residues. The V end was cut by 6 bases, the J end by 7 bases, with 15 bases between.

The chain uses TRBV7-2 and TRBJ1-2, with D unresolved. V gave up 6 bases and J gave up 12 bases, with 20 bases separating them. The CDR3 spans 13 residues. Germline-derived CDR1 and CDR2 are SGHTA and FQGNSA. The CDR3 region is CASRPGGEGRHTF. CDR3 bases: TGTGCCAGCAGACCCGGCGGGGAAGGGCGCCACACCTTC.

The genes are TRBV14 and TRBJ2-3, with a tentative D call TRBD2 (7 bases). The CDR3 has 16 residues. V dropped 2 bases and J dropped 10 bases, with 22 bases sitting between them. Germline V gives CDR1 SGHDN, CDR2 FVKESK. The CDR3 spells CASSQQLPGGAAAQYF. The CDR3 DNA reads TGTGCCAGCAGCCAACAATTGCCGGGGGGCGCGGCGGCGCAGTATTTT.

Notes on this clonotype: This is likely a read error, given that the CDR3 carries no conserved phenylalanine or tryptophan at its end. The chain combines TRBV7-9 with TRBJ1-1; TRBD1 agrees at 7 bases. Per germline, CDR1 SEHNR and CDR2 FQNEAQ (reference sequence). The CDR3 sequence is 12 residues long. J lost 10 bases, V lost 6 bases, and 8 bases had no gene match. The CDR3 region has the DNA TGTGCCAGCAGTACACAGGGGCTTACAGCTTTCTTG. Residues: CASSTQGLTAFL.

This clonotype was observed a single time. The genes are TRBV20-1 and TRBJ2-5; tentative D call: TRBD2 (5 bases). The CDR3 has 14 residues. Trimming took 3 bases from V and 6 from J, leaving 17 bases between them. The germline gives CDR1 DFQATT, CDR2 SNEGSKA (reference sequence). The CDR3 bases are TGCAGTGCTAGTGAGTCTAGCCAAGAGAAGACCCAGTACTTC. Amino acid sequence: CSASESSQEKTQYF.

Details on this clonotype: The DNA is omitted, as the CDR3 cannot be located on it reliably, and the CDR3 follows TCRdb's listing. The V call is TRBV7-9, the J call TRBJ2-7. A total of 15 residues make up the CDR3, ends included. The germline V gene encodes CDR1 SEHNR and CDR2 FQNEAQ (reference sequence). The chain's CDR3 is CASRNAYEQYFGPYF.

J is TRBJ2-3 and V is TRBV7-2, with D perhaps assigned TRBD1 or TRBD2 (5 bases each). Trimming shortened V by 0 bases and J by 3 bases, and 10 bases separated the two germline ends. Per germline, CDR1 SGHTA and CDR2 FQGNSA. The CDR3 loop spans 15 amino acids. This CDR3 reads CASSLAEGQTDTQYF. DNA for the CDR3: TGTGCCAGCAGCTTAGCCGAGGGGCAGACAGATACGCAGTATTTT.

This clonotype was detected many times. The chain employs TRBV10-3 and TRBJ2-1, with unresolved D. The CDR3 runs to 13 residues. Trimming cost V 10 bases and J 0 bases, with 10 bases left between them. Per germline, CDR1 ENHRY and CDR2 SYGVKD. The CDR3 reads CATQMDSYNEQFF. The CDR3 coding sequence is TGTGCCACCCAGATGGACTCCTACAATGAGCAGTTCTTC.

This clonotype has ten or more counts. As DNA, the CDR3 is TGCGCCAGCAGCCAAGATGCCCCAGGGGCCCGCTCCTACAATGAGCAGTTCTTC. Its protein is CASSQDAPGARSYNEQFF. The chain is built from TRBV4-3 and TRBJ2-1; maybe TRBD1 (6 bases). CDR1 LGHNA and CDR2 YSLEER come from the germline V gene. This CDR3 is 18 amino acids long. Trimming stripped 0 bases from V and 0 bases from J, with 15 bases between.

The V call is TRBV15, the J call TRBJ2-7; 7 nucleotides align to TRBD2. V lost 6 bases, J lost 6 bases, and 11 bases stayed unmatched. Germline V gene data show CDR1 as LNHNV and CDR2 as YYDKDF (reference sequence). The CDR3 spans 14 residues. The CDR3, as DNA: TGTGCCACCAGTCATACCGGGAGGTCTTCCGAGCAGTACTTC. Translation gives CATSHTGRSSEQYF.

Points on this clonotype: Since a much larger clone is just one base distant, this may be a read error. The CDR3 sequence: CASSLALGMNTEASF. In DNA form, the CDR3 reads TGTGCCAGCAGCTTGGCTCTGGGGATGAACACTGAAGCTTCCTTT. The chain couples TRBV5-4 to TRBJ1-1; no reliable D call. Germline lookup yields CDR1 SGHNT and CDR2 YYREEE (reference sequence). This CDR3 is 15 amino acids long.

This clonotype came up once. The CDR3 loop is CASILGRGINGYTF. CDR3 DNA sequence: TGTGCCAGCATATTGGGGCGGGGGATCAATGGCTACACCTTC. The gene calls are TRBV2 and TRBJ1-2; possible D gene TRBD1, 5 bases. V was pared by 7 bases and J by 6 bases, with 18 bases between. Germline V gene lookup returns CDR1 SNHLY and CDR2 FYNNEI. This CDR3 spans 14 amino acids.

DNA for the CDR3: TGTGCCAGCAGTGCATTGGGTAGCAATCAGCCCCAGCATTTT. This codes for CASSALGSNQPQHF. The chain carries TRBV12-3 or TRBV12-4 and TRBJ1-5, with unresolved D. The CDR3 runs 14 residues. V lost 5 bases to trimming and J lost 0 bases, with 8 bases between them.

This clonotype was seen only a few times. The chain has TRBV7-9 and TRBJ1-4; unclear D gene. Germline V CDR1 and CDR2: SEHNR, FQNEAQ (reference sequence). V was pared by 5 bases and J by 7 bases, with 14 bases between. CDR3 length equals 14 residues. In DNA form, the CDR3 reads TGTGCCAGCAGCCCGGGAACGTCGGGTGAAAAACTGTTTTTT. This translates into CASSPGTSGEKLFF.

This clonotype was detected ten times or more. V is TRBV7-2 and J is TRBJ1-5; 10 bases agree with TRBD1. CDR1 is SGHTA, CDR2 FQGNSA, per germline. V shed 5 bases, J shed 6 bases, and the junction held 4 bases outside the gene matches. There are 14 residues in the CDR3. The CDR3 loop is CASSGTGAPQPQHF. The CDR3 coding sequence is TGTGCCAGCAGCGGGACAGGGGCCCCTCAGCCCCAGCATTTT. The full variable domain, with the rest looked up from reference TRBV7-2 and TRBJ1-5, is GAGVSQSPSNKVTEKGKDVELRCDPISGHTALYWYRQSLGQGLEFLIYFQGNSAPDKSGLPSDRFSAERTGGSVSTLTIQRTQQEDSAVYLCASSGTGAPQPQHFGDGTRLSIL.

This clonotype was counted a few times. J is TRBJ1-4 and V is TRBV29-1, with 7 bases that match TRBD1. The CDR3 is 13 amino acids. Germline CDR1 and CDR2: SQVTM and ANQGSEA. V shed 5 bases, J shed 5 bases, and the junction held 5 bases outside the gene matches. The CDR3: CSVSGTVNEKLFF. The CDR3 bases are TGCAGCGTTTCCGGGACAGTAAATGAAAAACTGTTTTTT. Supplemented by reference TRBV29-1 and TRBJ1-4, the full variable domain reads SAVISQKPSRDICQRGTSLTIQCQVDSQVTMMFWYRQQPGQSLTLIATANQGSEATYESGFVIDKFPISRPNLTFSTLTVSNMSPEDSSIYLCSVSGTVNEKLFFGSGTQLSVL.

This clonotype was seen at least ten times. The V and J genes are TRBV29-1 and TRBJ1-1, with D hard to call. The CDR3 spans 13 residues. Germline assignment: CDR1 SQVTM and CDR2 ANQGSEA. V lost 4 bases to trimming and J lost 1 base, with 10 bases between them. CDR3 residues: CSVVTWENTEAFF. The CDR3 DNA reads TGCAGCGTTGTGACCTGGGAGAACACTGAAGCTTTCTTT.

Ten or more counts support this clonotype. V and J are TRBV20-1 and TRBJ2-7; no definite D call. With 3 bases removed from V and 4 bases from J, the gap between germline ends came to 13 bases. Germline V gene lookup returns CDR1 DFQATT and CDR2 SNEGSKA (reference sequence). The CDR3 is 13 residues long. The CDR3 nucleotides read TGCAGTGCTAGTCGGCTAGAGGTGTACGAGCAGTACTTC. It yields the protein CSASRLEVYEQYF.

The chain combines TRBV20-1 with TRBJ1-5; D gene ambiguous. This CDR3 is built from 14 residues. V lost 1 base to trimming and J lost 2 bases, with 9 bases between them. The germline CDR1 and CDR2 sequences are DFQATT and SNEGSKA (reference sequence). CDR3 coding DNA: TGCAGTGCTAGAGGGCGTATTGGCAATCAGCCCCAGCATTTT. Its translation: CSARGRIGNQPQHF.

Turning to this clonotype: In this CDR3 the conserved last residue, phenylalanine or tryptophan, is missing, so a read error is likely. The chain uses TRBV5-5 and TRBJ1-2; D unclear. The CDR3 length is 12 residues. The V gene lost 5 bases and the J gene lost 4 bases, with 9 bases spanning the gap. Germline CDR1 reads SGHKS; CDR2 reads YYEKEE (reference sequence). CDR3 coding DNA: TGTGCCAGCAGGCGCCCACTCTATGGCTACACCCTC. Its translation is CASRRPLYGYTL.

This clonotype was observed a few times. V gene TRBV19 combines with J gene TRBJ1-6; D is possibly TRBD1 (6 bases). The V gene's germline CDR1 is LNHDA and CDR2 SQIVND (reference sequence). V lost 5 bases and J 14 bases, leaving 22 bases between the germline ends. This CDR3 is built from 15 residues. The CDR3 protein is CASSGPGAPNSALHF. The DNA for the CDR3 is TGTGCCAGTAGTGGACCAGGGGCACCTAATTCTGCCCTCCACTTT.

V usage is TRBV20-1 and J usage is TRBJ2-7; D is perhaps TRBD1 (5 bases). This CDR3 contains 12 residues. Per the germline V gene, CDR1 is DFQATT and CDR2 is SNEGSKA (reference sequence). In nucleotides, the CDR3 is TGCAGCGTCTCACATACAGGCTACGAGCAGTACTTC. This codes for CSVSHTGYEQYF.

The chain uses TRBV10-3 and TRBJ2-1; 9 bases align to TRBD2. CDR1 is ENHRY and CDR2 is SYGVKD in the germline V gene. Losses at the gene ends were 10 bases for V and 0 bases for J; bases not matched to a gene: 13. The CDR3 covers 17 residues. The CDR3 DNA is TGTGCCAGCAGCCCCGCCAGTAGCGGGAGCTCCTACAATGAGCAGTTCTTC. Protein product: CASSPASSGSSYNEQFF.